This TCR beta chain derives from a study of blood T cells in healthy people across ages. Study-wide results and limits: No conclusive comparison of naive versus antigen-experienced cells was possible with unsorted PBMCs.

As regards this clonotype: Its specificity is unknown.

Germline values: CDR1 LNHDA, CDR2 SQIVND (reference sequence). V was clipped by 5 bases and J by 2 bases; unmatched bases: 6. The CDR3 has 15 residues. Primers used in a second PCR of roughly 6 to 11 cycles were a sample-barcoded 5' primer and a J-beta primer mix. A 12-random-nucleotide template-switch adaptor tagged each cDNA molecule. Using its own MiXCR run on the 5' RACE reads, TCRdb lists one record per CDR3 protein. Here the sample spans 1.5 million to 1.9 million distinct CDR3 sequences, roughly 43% being singletons. This sequence joins TRBV19 and TRBJ2-1, with 7 bases lining up with TRBD2. This receptor was obtained from a woman between 18 and 30 years old in good health. The specimen was blood. This CDR3 reads CASSLTSSPYNEQFF. The CDR3 region has the DNA TGTGCCAGTAGTTTGACTAGCAGCCCCTACAATGAGCAGTTCTTC.